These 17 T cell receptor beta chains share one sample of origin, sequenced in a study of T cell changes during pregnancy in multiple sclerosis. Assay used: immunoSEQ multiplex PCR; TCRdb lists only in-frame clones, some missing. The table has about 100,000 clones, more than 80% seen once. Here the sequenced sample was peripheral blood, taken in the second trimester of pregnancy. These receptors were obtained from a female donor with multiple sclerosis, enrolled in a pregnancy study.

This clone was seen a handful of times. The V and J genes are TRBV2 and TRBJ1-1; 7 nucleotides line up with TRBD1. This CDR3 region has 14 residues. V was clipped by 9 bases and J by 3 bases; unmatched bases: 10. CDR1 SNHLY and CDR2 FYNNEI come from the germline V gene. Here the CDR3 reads CARALAGQYTEAFF. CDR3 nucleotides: TGTGCCAGGGCCCTAGCGGGACAGTACACTGAAGCTTTCTTT.

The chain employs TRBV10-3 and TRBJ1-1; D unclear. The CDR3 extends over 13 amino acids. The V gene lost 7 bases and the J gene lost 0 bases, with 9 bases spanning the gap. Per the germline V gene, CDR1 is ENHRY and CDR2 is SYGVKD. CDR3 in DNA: TGTGCCATCAATGACCTCCTGAACACTGAAGCTTTCTTT. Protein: CAINDLLNTEAFF.

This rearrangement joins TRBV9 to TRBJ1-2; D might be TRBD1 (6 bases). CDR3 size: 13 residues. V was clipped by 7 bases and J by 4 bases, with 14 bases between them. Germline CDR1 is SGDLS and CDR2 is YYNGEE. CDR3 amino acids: CASGTDRPYGYTF. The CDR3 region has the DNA TGTGCCAGCGGGACCGACAGGCCCTATGGCTACACCTTC.

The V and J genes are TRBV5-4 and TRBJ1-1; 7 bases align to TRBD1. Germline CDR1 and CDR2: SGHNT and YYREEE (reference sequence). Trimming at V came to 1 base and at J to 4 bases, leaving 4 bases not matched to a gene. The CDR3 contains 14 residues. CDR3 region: CASSLTGDATEAFF. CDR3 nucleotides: TGTGCCAGCAGCTTGACAGGGGACGCCACTGAAGCTTTCTTT.

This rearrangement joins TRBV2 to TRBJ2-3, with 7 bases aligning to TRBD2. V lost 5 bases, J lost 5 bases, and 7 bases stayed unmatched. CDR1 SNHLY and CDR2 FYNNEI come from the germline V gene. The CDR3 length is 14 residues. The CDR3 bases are TGTGCCAGCAGTTCCGGGACTACCGAAGATACGCAGTATTTT. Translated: CASSSGTTEDTQYF.

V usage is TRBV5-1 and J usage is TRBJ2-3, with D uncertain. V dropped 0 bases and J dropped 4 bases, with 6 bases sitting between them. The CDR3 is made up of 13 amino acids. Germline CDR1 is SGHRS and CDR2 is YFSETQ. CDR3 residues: CASSLAVSDTQYF. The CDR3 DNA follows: TGCGCCAGCAGCTTGGCCGTCTCAGATACGCAGTATTTT.

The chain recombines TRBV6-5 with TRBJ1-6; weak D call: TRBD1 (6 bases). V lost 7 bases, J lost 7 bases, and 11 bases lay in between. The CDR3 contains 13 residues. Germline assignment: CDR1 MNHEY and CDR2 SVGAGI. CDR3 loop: CASMRGGNSPLHF. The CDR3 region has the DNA TGTGCCAGCATGAGGGGGGGCAATTCACCCCTCCACTTT.

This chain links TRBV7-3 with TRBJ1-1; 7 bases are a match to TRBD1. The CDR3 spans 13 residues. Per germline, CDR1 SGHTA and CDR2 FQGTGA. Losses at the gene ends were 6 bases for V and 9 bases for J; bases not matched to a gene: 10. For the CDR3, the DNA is TGTGCCAGCAGACTTCCAACACAGGGGCAAGCTTTCTTT. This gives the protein CASRLPTQGQAFF.

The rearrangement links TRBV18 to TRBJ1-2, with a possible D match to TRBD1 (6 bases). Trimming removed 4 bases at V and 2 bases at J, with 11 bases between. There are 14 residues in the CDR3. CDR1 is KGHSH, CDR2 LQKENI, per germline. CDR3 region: CASSLGQRNYGYTF. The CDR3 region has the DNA TGTGCCAGCTCACTTGGACAGAGAAACTATGGCTACACCTTC.

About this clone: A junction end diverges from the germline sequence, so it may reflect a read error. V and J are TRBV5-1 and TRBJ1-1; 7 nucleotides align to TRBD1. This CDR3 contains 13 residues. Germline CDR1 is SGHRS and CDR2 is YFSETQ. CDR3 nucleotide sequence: TGCGCCAGCAGCTTGGCTCGGGACAGCCACCGCAACTTT. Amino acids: CASSLARDSHRNF.

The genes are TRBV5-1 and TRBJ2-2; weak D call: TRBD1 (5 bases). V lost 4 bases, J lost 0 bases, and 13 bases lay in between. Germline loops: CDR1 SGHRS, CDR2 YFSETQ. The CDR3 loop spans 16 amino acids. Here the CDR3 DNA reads TGCGCCAGCAGCCCTCGCCGACAGCCGAACACCGGGGAGCTGTTTTTT. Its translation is CASSPRRQPNTGELFF.

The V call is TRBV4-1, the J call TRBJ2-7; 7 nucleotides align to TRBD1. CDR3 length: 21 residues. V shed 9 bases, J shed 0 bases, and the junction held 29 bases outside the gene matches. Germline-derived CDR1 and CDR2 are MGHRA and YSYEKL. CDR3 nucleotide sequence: TGCGCCAGAACGGTACGCAAGGGTATTGACTTAGTAGGGGGCTGCTCCTACGAGCAGTACTTC. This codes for CARTVRKGIDLVGGCSYEQYF.

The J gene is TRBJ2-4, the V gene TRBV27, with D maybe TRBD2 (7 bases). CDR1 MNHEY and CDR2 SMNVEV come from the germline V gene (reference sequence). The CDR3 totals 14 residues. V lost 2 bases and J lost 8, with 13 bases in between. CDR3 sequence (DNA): TGTGCCAGCAGTTTAGTTGGAGGGGGGGACATTCAGTACTTC. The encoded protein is CASSLVGGGDIQYF.

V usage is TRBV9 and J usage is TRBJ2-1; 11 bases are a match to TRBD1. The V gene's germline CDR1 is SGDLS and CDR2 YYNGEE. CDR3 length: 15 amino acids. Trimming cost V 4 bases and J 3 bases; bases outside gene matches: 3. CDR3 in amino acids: CASSLGTGGYNEQFF. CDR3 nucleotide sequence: TGTGCCAGCAGCCTCGGGACAGGGGGCTACAATGAGCAGTTCTTC.

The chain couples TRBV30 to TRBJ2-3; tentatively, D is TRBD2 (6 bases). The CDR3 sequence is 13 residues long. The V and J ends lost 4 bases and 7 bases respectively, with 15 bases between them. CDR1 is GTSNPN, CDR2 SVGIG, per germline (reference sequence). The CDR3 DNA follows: TGTGCCTGGACCTTCGGGGGAGTCTATACGCAGTATTTT. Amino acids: CAWTFGGVYTQYF.

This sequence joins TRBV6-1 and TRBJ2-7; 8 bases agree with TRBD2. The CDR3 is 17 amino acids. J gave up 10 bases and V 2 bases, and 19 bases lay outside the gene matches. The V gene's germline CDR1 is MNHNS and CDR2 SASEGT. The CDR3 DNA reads TGTGCCAGCAGTGAAACGGGGGGGATACTAGCGGAGCGTTCCCAGTACTTC. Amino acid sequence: CASSETGGILAERSQYF.

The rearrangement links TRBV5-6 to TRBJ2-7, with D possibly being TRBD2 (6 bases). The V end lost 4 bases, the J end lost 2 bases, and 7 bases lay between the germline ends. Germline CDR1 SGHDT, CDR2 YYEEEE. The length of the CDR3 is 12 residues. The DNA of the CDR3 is TGTGCCAGCAGCGGGGGGACCTACGAGCAGTACTTC. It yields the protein CASSGGTYEQYF.